A single sample is the source of the 25 T cell receptor beta chains below, sequenced in a study of OX40 agonist ivuxolimab in advanced cancers. TCRdb's table, derived via immunoSEQ multiplex PCR, lists solely in-frame clones and lacks some. The sample includes about 64,000 clones, 91% of them seen just once. The sequences come from CD4+ or CD8+ T cells sorted from blood, collected in a trial of the OX40 agonist ivuxolimab. These receptors all stem from an adult with an advanced solid tumor such as melanoma, head and neck, liver or kidney cancer.

This clone has a single count. The chain combines TRBV2 with TRBJ1-4; D gene ambiguous. The CDR3 is 15 amino acids. Trimming took 7 bases from V and 8 from J, leaving 20 bases between them. Germline V gene sequence: CDR1 SNHLY, CDR2 FYNNEI. The CDR3 reads CASNQIASIGEKLFF. The DNA for the CDR3 is TGTGCCAGCAACCAAATCGCCAGCATTGGGGAAAAACTGTTTTTT.

This chain connects TRBV7-2 to TRBJ2-5; D not certain. This CDR3 is built from 14 residues. Trimming cost V 0 bases and J 6 bases, with 11 bases left between them. In germline, CDR1 is SGHTA, CDR2 FQGNSA. Written as DNA, the CDR3 is TGTGCCAGCAGCTTAGCTCAACTTGGCCAGACCCAGTACTTC. It is translated as CASSLAQLGQTQYF.

The rearrangement joins TRBV5-6 to TRBJ1-3; weak D call: TRBD1 (6 bases). Trimming pared 4 bases from V and 4 bases from J, leaving 21 bases between. Germline lookup yields CDR1 SGHDT and CDR2 YYEEEE. The CDR3 has 17 amino acids. The CDR3 spells CASSIGQSPSGGNTIYF. The CDR3 DNA follows: TGTGCCAGCAGCATCGGACAGTCACCCTCTGGGGGAAACACCATATATTTT.

J is TRBJ1-1 and V is TRBV19, with D tentatively TRBD1 (5 bases). Germline V CDR1 and CDR2: LNHDA, SQIVND (reference sequence). V gave up 5 bases and J gave up 6 bases, with 16 bases separating them. CDR3 size: 14 residues. CDR3 DNA: TGTGCCAGTAGTGAAGTCCCCGGGACCTCTGAAGCTTTCTTT. Its translation: CASSEVPGTSEAFF.

V and J are TRBV10-3 and TRBJ1-2; 8 nucleotides agree with TRBD1. The trim removed 2 bases at V and 0 bases at J, leaving 11 bases unmatched. Germline CDR1 is ENHRY and CDR2 is SYGVKD. The length of the CDR3 is 18 residues. The CDR3 coding sequence is TGTGCCATCAGTGAGGGACAGGGAATCATATACTCTAACTATGGCTACACCTTC. It specifies CAISEGQGIIYSNYGYTF.

The chain couples TRBV7-9 to TRBJ2-1; D perhaps matches TRBD2 (6 bases). V lost 8 bases, J lost 2 bases, and 16 bases lay in between. From germline, CDR1 is SEHNR and CDR2 FQNEAQ (reference sequence). The CDR3 has 15 residues. The CDR3 DNA reads as TGTGCCAGCTCCATTAGAGGAGGGGCCTACAATGAGCAGTTCTTC. Residues: CASSIRGGAYNEQFF.

The V and J genes are TRBV11-3 and TRBJ1-1; no clear D. V was shortened by 1 base and J by 1 base, with 10 bases between the two germline ends. This CDR3 region has 15 residues. Germline CDR1 is SGHNT and CDR2 is YENEEA. CDR3 sequence: CASSLGEGGNTEAFF. The DNA for the CDR3 is TGTGCCAGCAGCTTAGGGGAGGGAGGGAACACTGAAGCTTTCTTT.

The DNA of the CDR3 is TGCAGCAAATCCGGGACTAGCGGGAACAATGAGCAGTTCTTC. Translation gives CSKSGTSGNNEQFF. The V and J genes are TRBV29-1 and TRBJ2-1, with TRBD2 matching 13 bases. This CDR3 is built from 14 residues. After removal of 8 bases from V and 5 bases from J, the junction contained 6 bases not matched to a gene. Germline-derived CDR1 and CDR2 are SQVTM and ANQGSEA.

The V gene is TRBV29-1, the J gene TRBJ2-5, with 9 bases aligning to TRBD2. This CDR3 region has 13 residues. V shed 1 base and J 6 bases; nucleotides not matched to a gene: 3. Germline CDR1 and CDR2: SQVTM and ANQGSEA. The CDR3 coding sequence is TGCAGCGTTGAAGGCGGGAGGGTGAAGACCCAGTACTTC. This translates into CSVEGGRVKTQYF.

This rearrangement joins TRBV18 to TRBJ2-1; 8 bases map to TRBD1. Germline V CDR1 and CDR2: KGHSH, LQKENI. The J segment lost 10 bases and the V segment lost 3 bases, leaving 5 bases of the junction unmatched. The CDR3 spans 13 residues. The CDR3 DNA sequence: TGTGCCAGCTCACCTCTAGGACAGGGCGAGCAGTTCTTC. Amino acid sequence: CASSPLGQGEQFF.

The chain links TRBV6-5 to TRBJ2-1, with D perhaps given as TRBD1 or TRBD2 (6 bases each). The CDR3 spans 14 residues. Germline V gene sequence: CDR1 MNHEY, CDR2 SVGAGI. Trimming removed 4 bases at V and 2 bases at J, with 9 bases between. For the CDR3, the DNA is TGTGCCAGCAGTTTAAGGGGGGCCTACAATGAGCAGTTCTTC. Protein sequence: CASSLRGAYNEQFF.

The sample holds one count of this clone. J is TRBJ2-2 and V is TRBV6-5, with 9 nucleotides matching TRBD2. The V and J ends lost 2 bases and 4 bases, in that order; junction bases with no gene match: 2. There are 15 residues in the CDR3. Germline CDR1 MNHEY, CDR2 SVGAGI. The CDR3 DNA sequence: TGTGCCAGCAGTTACGCGGGAGGGTTCACCGGGGAGCTGTTTTTT. Translating it yields CASSYAGGFTGELFF.

The count of this clone is one. The chain uses TRBV10-2 and TRBJ2-3; the match to TRBD2 covers 12 bases. CDR3 length equals 14 residues. V lost 6 bases, J lost 8 bases, and 6 bases stayed unmatched. Germline CDR1 and CDR2: WSHSY and SAAADI. The CDR3 is CASRTSGREGTQYF. The CDR3, as DNA: TGCGCCAGCAGGACTAGCGGGAGAGAGGGTACGCAGTATTTT.

The chain employs TRBV7-2 and TRBJ1-1, with D perhaps TRBD1 (6 bases). In germline, CDR1 is SGHTA, CDR2 FQGNSA. The CDR3 loop spans 15 amino acids. V was pared by 0 bases and J by 1 base, with 9 bases between. This CDR3 reads CASSLAGHPNTEAFF. DNA for the CDR3: TGTGCCAGCAGCTTAGCGGGACACCCGAACACTGAAGCTTTCTTT.

The chain joins TRBV29-1 to TRBJ2-1; 12 nucleotides align to TRBD2. The germline V gene has CDR1 SQVTM and CDR2 ANQGSEA. Trimming took 4 bases from V and 8 from J; bases not matched to a gene: 18. CDR3 size: 18 residues. The CDR3 DNA reads TGCAGCGTTGGGGCGGGGTTGACTAGCGGGAGAGGTAAGCATGAGCAGTTCTTC. Amino acids: CSVGAGLTSGRGKHEQFF.

This chain connects TRBV7-9 to TRBJ1-2; 9 bases agree with TRBD1. Trimming cost V 1 base and J 4 bases; bases outside gene matches: 4. CDR3 length: 15 residues. CDR1 is SEHNR, CDR2 FQNEAQ, per germline (reference sequence). The CDR3 loop reads CASSLGTGDGYGYTF. In nucleotides, the CDR3 is TGTGCCAGCAGCTTAGGGACAGGGGACGGCTATGGCTACACCTTC.

This rearrangement joins TRBV27 to TRBJ2-3; 12 bases are a match to TRBD2. Losses at the gene ends were 4 bases for V and 0 bases for J; bases not matched to a gene: 8. This CDR3 has 18 amino acids. Germline V gives CDR1 MNHEY, CDR2 SMNVEV (reference sequence). The CDR3 reads CASSSYPGLAGSTDTQYF. DNA of the CDR3: TGTGCCAGCAGTTCTTACCCCGGACTAGCGGGAAGCACAGATACGCAGTATTTT.

The chain links TRBV21-1 to TRBJ2-1; the table assigns TRBD2, which was not confirmed against the DNA. TRBV21-1 is designated a pseudogene. CDR3 length equals 17 residues. CDR3 residues: CASSKLTSGRARNEQFF. DNA for the CDR3: TGTGCCAGCAGCAAACTCACTAGCGGGAGGGCTCGGAATGAGCAGTTCTTC.

V is TRBV5-1 and J is TRBJ1-2; 12 positions agree with TRBD1. With V trimmed by 4 bases and J by 7 bases, 5 bases remained unmatched. This CDR3 has 14 residues. Germline lookup yields CDR1 SGHRS and CDR2 YFSETQ. In DNA form, the CDR3 reads TGCGCCAGCAGCCCCGGGACAGGGGGCGTTGGCTACACCTTC. This sequence encodes CASSPGTGGVGYTF.

V gene TRBV6-5 combines with J gene TRBJ2-2; the D gene is possibly TRBD2 (6 bases). V was cut by 6 bases and J by 1 base, with 9 bases left in between. Germline V gene sequence: CDR1 MNHEY, CDR2 SVGAGI. The CDR3 is 14 residues long. CDR3 nucleotide sequence: TGTGCCAGCAGGCTCGGGGGGAACACCGGGGAGCTGTTTTTT. It translates to CASRLGGNTGELFF.

The gene calls are TRBV19 and TRBJ2-3; TRBD2 matches 11 bases. Germline lookup yields CDR1 LNHDA and CDR2 SQIVND (reference sequence). The J segment lost 0 bases and the V segment lost 3 bases, leaving 8 bases of the junction unmatched. The CDR3 consists of 18 residues. CDR3 sequence (DNA): TGTGCCAGTAGTATGACAACTAGCGGGAGTCTTAGCACAGATACGCAGTATTTT. Its protein is CASSMTTSGSLSTDTQYF.

V gene TRBV6-5 combines with J gene TRBJ2-5, with unresolved D. There are 12 residues in the CDR3. Germline V gives CDR1 MNHEY, CDR2 SVGAGI. Trimming removed 6 bases at V and 3 bases at J, with 8 bases between. The CDR3 DNA reads as TGTGCCAGCAGATATGGGAAAGAGACCCAGTACTTC. Translation gives CASRYGKETQYF.

This chain uses TRBV11-3 with TRBJ1-2; TRBD1 is a possible D gene (6 bases). With 1 base removed from V and 2 bases from J, the gap between germline ends came to 17 bases. The CDR3 is 17 amino acids. Per the germline V gene, CDR1 is SGHNT and CDR2 is YENEEA. In DNA form, the CDR3 reads TGTGCCAGCAGCTTAGGGAGCCGGGACACAAGGAACTATGGCTACACCTTC. This gives the protein CASSLGSRDTRNYGYTF.

V and J are TRBV10-1 and TRBJ2-3, with 7 bases that match TRBD2. Trimming at V came to 0 bases and at J to 4 bases, leaving 4 bases not matched to a gene. The CDR3 sequence is 15 residues long. The germline gives CDR1 WNHNN, CDR2 SYGVQD (reference sequence). CDR3 in amino acids: CASSESRGSADTQYF. The CDR3 region has the DNA TGCGCCAGCAGTGAGTCGCGCGGGAGCGCAGATACGCAGTATTTT.

CDR3 DNA sequence: TGTGCCAGCAGCTGGGGGGGGACAGCCTTGAACACTGAAGCTTTCTTT. It translates to CASSWGGTALNTEAFF. The V gene is TRBV2, the J gene TRBJ1-1; 7 bases match TRBD1. The trim removed 6 bases at V and 0 bases at J, leaving 10 bases unmatched. Germline CDR1 is SNHLY and CDR2 is FYNNEI. This CDR3 region has 16 residues.